This T cell receptor (beta chain) is drawn from a study of identifying expanded T cells in peripheral blood. Clones were sequenced by immunoSEQ multiplex PCR, and TCRdb holds only the in-frame ones, with some missing. Of 60,000 to 70,000 clones listed, roughly four fifths are singletons. In germline, CDR1 is MNHNY, CDR2 SVGAGI (reference sequence). Trimming took 5 bases from V and 7 from J, leaving 15 bases between them. This CDR3 has 14 amino acids. Sequenced sample: blood. This chain connects TRBV6-6 to TRBJ2-4; D tentatively reads TRBD1 or TRBD2 (6 bases each). The clonotype originates from a person aged 18 to 75 in good health. DNA for the CDR3: TGTGCCAGCAGTCTAACGGGGGCGGGGAACATTCAGTACTTC. Its translation is CASSLTGAGNIQYF.